This T cell receptor beta chain was captured in a study of T cell responses to AZD1222 COVID-19 vaccine. About the research overall: Pooled together were second doses at about 4 or about 12 weeks.

CDR3 length equals 15 residues. The V end was cut by 1 base, the J end by 3 bases, with 10 bases between. A remark on this clone: Its antigen is unidentified.

Study conclusions and caveats: Reportedly, close to half of spike-specific TCRs are directed against unmutated variant regions. Donor demographics were predominantly white British with a female majority; clonal diversity may be underestimated. Of the AZD1222 recipients, only 5 to 7 were seropositive at baseline.

Libraries were prepared by immunoSEQ multiplex PCR; TCRdb keeps only in-frame clonotypes and omits some of them. In the table there are about 76,000 clones, 88% of which are singletons. V usage is TRBV23-1 and J usage is TRBJ1-3, with a tentative D call TRBD1 (5 bases). TRBV23-1 falls under the ORF class, with uncertain function. The specimen comprised peripheral blood, sampled on day 0 of AZD1222 vaccination. This receptor was obtained from an adult in good health. CDR3 in amino acids: CASSQLARDGNTIYF. As DNA, the CDR3 is TGCGCCAGCAGTCAATTAGCCAGGGATGGAAACACCATATATTTT.